This T cell receptor (beta chain) was recorded in a study of cytomegalovirus exposure and HLA in healthy donors. Study information: Of a few hundred genotyped donors, more than 70% clustered with self-reported Caucasian donors.

The PCR was carried out with 60 Vbeta primers and 13 Jbeta primers. Generated by immunoSEQ multiplex PCR, the TCRdb table keeps only in-frame clones and is missing some. The sample comprises around 130,000 clones, approximately 85% of which are singletons, and about 6.7% rests with the top ten. The CDR3 runs to 15 residues. The trim removed 0 bases at V and 0 bases at J, leaving 2 bases unmatched. CDR1 is SGDLS and CDR2 is YYNGEE in the germline V gene. Sequenced: PBMCs. The chain joins TRBV9 to TRBJ1-1; 7 nucleotides align to TRBD1. The source is a woman aged 25-40 years in good health and CMV-seropositive. The CDR3 spells CASSVVQGVNTEAFF. DNA of the CDR3: TGTGCCAGCAGCGTAGTTCAGGGGGTGAACACTGAAGCTTTCTTT.